This TCR beta chain was sequenced for a study of identifying expanded T cells in peripheral blood. Study-level points and caveats: Clone count variance between roughly 2-week samples rose with total template count. Technical replicates showed roughly 1.2 changed clones; approximately 2 weeks roughly 18; four weeks 19.

The CDR3 loop spans 16 amino acids. The germline V gene has CDR1 SGHTA and CDR2 FQGNSA. V was cut by 1 base and J by 2 bases, with 15 bases left in between. Healthy donors had no documented immune events, such as infections, while sampled. Some clones are missing from TCRdb's copy, which holds only in-frame ones; the method was immunoSEQ multiplex PCR. This table has fewer than 110,000 clones, roughly nine tenths appearing once. About this clone itself: No antigen is known for it.

The chain joins TRBV7-2 to TRBJ2-7, with D possibly called TRBD1 or TRBD2 (6 bases each). Sequences were obtained from blood. The sequence derives from a person aged 18 to 75 in good health. The CDR3 region has the DNA TGTGCCAGCAGCTTAGTAGGAGGGGGGTTGCCCTACGAGCAGTACTTC. It yields the protein CASSLVGGGLPYEQYF.